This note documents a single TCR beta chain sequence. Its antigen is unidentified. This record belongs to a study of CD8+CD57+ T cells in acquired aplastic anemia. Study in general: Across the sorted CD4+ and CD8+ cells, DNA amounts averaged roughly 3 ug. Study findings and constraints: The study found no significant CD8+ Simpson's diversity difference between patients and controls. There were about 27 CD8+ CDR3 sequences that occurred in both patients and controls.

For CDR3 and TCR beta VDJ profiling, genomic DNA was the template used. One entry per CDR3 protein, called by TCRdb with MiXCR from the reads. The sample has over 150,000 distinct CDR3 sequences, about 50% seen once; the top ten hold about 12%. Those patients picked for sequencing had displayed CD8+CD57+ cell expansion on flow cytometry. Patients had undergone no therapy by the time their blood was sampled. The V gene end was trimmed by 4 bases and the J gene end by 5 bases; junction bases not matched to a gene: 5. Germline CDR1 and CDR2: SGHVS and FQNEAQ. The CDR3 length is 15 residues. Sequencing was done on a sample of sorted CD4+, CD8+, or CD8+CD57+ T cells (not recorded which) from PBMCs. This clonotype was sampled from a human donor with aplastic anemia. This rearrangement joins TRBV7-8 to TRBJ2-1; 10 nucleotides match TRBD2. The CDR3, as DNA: TGTGCCAGCAGCTCCGGACTAGCGGTACACAATGAGCAGTTCTTC. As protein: CASSSGLAVHNEQFF.